This TCR beta chain was found in a study of CD4 T cells in relation to SARS-CoV-2 and coronaviruses. Study as a whole: TCR beta CDR3s were sequenced after roughly eleven-day antigen culture of PBMCs. Study conclusions and caveats: Monoreactive clones expanded significantly more to SARS-CoV-2 than crossreactive clones did.

Only in-frame clones appear in the TCRdb table, and some are missing; sequencing was by immunoSEQ multiplex PCR. Seen here are some 28,000 clones, 74% observed once, and the top ten hold roughly a quarter. Germline CDR1 and CDR2: MDHEN and SYDVKM. The CDR3 totals 14 residues. V lost 6 bases to trimming and J lost 0 bases; unmatched junction nucleotides: 3. Unexposed donor CD4+ T cells date from 2011-2018, before the COVID-19 pandemic. The cells were cultured for about 10 days before CD4+ T cells were isolated. This clone was observed a single time. What it binds is not known. The clonotype was recovered from a human donor in good health. V is TRBV28 and J is TRBJ2-3; TRBD2 matches at 7 bases. What was sequenced was CD4+ T cells from PBMCs, cultured in vitro. This CDR3 reads CASRWGGSTDTQYF. In nucleotides, the CDR3 is TGTGCCAGCAGATGGGGGGGAAGCACAGATACGCAGTATTTT. The full variable domain, in which reference TRBV28 and TRBJ2-3 provide the parts outside the CDR3, is DVKVTQSSRYLVKRTGEKVFLECVQDMDHENMFWYRQDPGLGLRLIYFSYDVKMKEKGDIPEGYSVSREKKERFSLILESASTNQTSMYLCASRWGGSTDTQYFGPGTRLTVL.